The 32 T cell receptor beta chains presented below share a single source sample, sequenced in a study of T cell clonality in common variable immunodeficiency. Only in-frame clones appear in the TCRdb table, and some are missing; sequencing was by immunoSEQ multiplex PCR. This sample comprises tens of thousands of clones, none seen once only. Sequenced: peripheral blood mononuclear cells. Every receptor here comes from a person aged 18-70 years in good health.

This clone appeared many times. Coverage ceases 3 residues before the CDR3 finishes, and the germline J gene fills in the end. The chain combines TRBV2 with TRBJ2-3; 8 nucleotides match TRBD2. From germline, CDR1 is SNHLY and CDR2 FYNNEI. CDR3 length: 15 residues. Losses at the gene ends were 6 bases for V and 0 bases for J; bases not matched to a gene: 5. CDR3 DNA, as far as it was read: TGTGCCAGCAGGGAGACTAGCGCCAGCACAGATACG. Its protein product is CASRETSASTDT. The complete CDR3 protein is CASRETSASTDTQYF.

This clone was counted ten times or more. From the germline J gene comes the end of the CDR3, since the read stops 3 residues before it. The gene calls are TRBV18 and TRBJ2-7; 12 nucleotides align to TRBD1. The CDR3 is made up of 14 amino acids. V lost 3 bases, J lost 6 bases, and 3 bases stayed unmatched. Germline CDR1 KGHSH, CDR2 LQKENI. The CDR3 bases that were read are TGTGCCAGCTCACCCGGGACAGGGGGCGTCGAG. It codes for CASSPGTGGVE. The CDR3 in full is CASSPGTGGVEQYF.

This clone has ten or more counts. The observed sequence ends 3 residues before the CDR3 terminus, with the missing tail filled in from the germline J gene. This chain links TRBV6-2 or TRBV6-3 with TRBJ2-7; 9 bases map to TRBD2. V lost 2 bases, J lost 2 bases, and 7 bases stayed unmatched. The CDR3 is 16 residues long. Germline values: CDR1 MNHEY, CDR2 SVGEGT. The DNA read from the CDR3 is TGTGCCAGCAGTTACCCACTAGCGGGCACAACCTACGAG. It yields the protein CASSYPLAGTTYE. Given in full, the CDR3 is CASSYPLAGTTYEQYF.

There are many counts of this clone. With the read ending 3 residues before the CDR3 end, the germline J gene is used to fill in that end. The gene calls are TRBV20-1 and TRBJ1-4; no firm D call. The germline V and J ends were trimmed by 0 bases and 10 bases, with 24 bases remaining between them. This CDR3 has 17 amino acids. Germline loops: CDR1 DFQATT, CDR2 SNEGSKA (reference sequence). CDR3 DNA, as far as it was read: TGCAGTGCTAGAGATCGTCGAAGGGCCCGGTCGATAGGAAAA. This gives the protein CSARDRRRARSIGK. The full CDR3 protein is CSARDRRRARSIGKLFF.

This clone was seen repeatedly, ten times or more. The read terminates 3 residues before the CDR3 end, so the remaining end is supplied by the germline J gene. The rearrangement links TRBV19 to TRBJ2-5; weak D call: TRBD1 (5 bases). The CDR3 sequence is 14 residues long. V lost 1 base, J lost 1 base, and 7 bases lay in between. Looked up from germline, CDR1 is LNHDA and CDR2 is SQIVND (reference sequence). The CDR3 DNA, read in part, is TGTGCCAGTAGTATAGGGGGCAGCCAAGAGACC. Its translation: CASSIGGSQET. The whole CDR3 is CASSIGGSQETQYF. The complete variable domain, with remaining parts taken from reference TRBV19 and TRBJ2-5, reads DGGITQSPKYLFRKEGQNVTLSCEQNLNHDAMYWYRQDPGQGLRLIYYSQIVNDFQKGDIAEGYSVSREKKESFPLTVTSAQKNPTAFYLCASSIGGSQETQYFGPGTRLLVL.

This clone was observed many times. The read ends 3 residues shy of where the CDR3 ends; the end is completed using the germline J gene. The V and J genes are TRBV7-9 and TRBJ2-3, with 7 bases aligning to TRBD2. Losses at the gene ends were 5 bases for V and 4 bases for J; bases not matched to a gene: 6. CDR1 and CDR2 from the germline V gene are SEHNR and FQNEAQ (reference sequence). The CDR3 runs 14 residues. CDR3 bases read: TGTGCCAGCAGCCCCAGACTAGCAGCAGATACG. This encodes CASSPRLAADT. The whole CDR3 sequence is CASSPRLAADTQYF.

This clone has ten or more counts. The CDR3 end lies 3 residues beyond the end of the read and is filled in from the germline J gene. The V gene is TRBV14, the J gene TRBJ2-7, with no clear D. From germline, CDR1 is SGHDN and CDR2 FVKESK. This CDR3 contains 15 residues. V dropped 1 base and J dropped 2 bases, with 12 bases sitting between them. CDR3 protein: CASSQGLGETYEQYF. CDR3 bases read: TGTGCCAGCAGCCAAGGTTTGGGCGAAACCTACGAG.

This clone was counted at least ten times. The CDR3 is cut off 3 residues early in the read; its end comes from the germline J gene. The rearrangement joins TRBV6-2 or TRBV6-3 to TRBJ2-3; 7 bases are shared with TRBD2. The CDR3 consists of 12 residues. Germline V gene data show CDR1 as MNHEY and CDR2 as SVGEGT. J was trimmed by 6 bases and V by 6 bases; bases with no gene match: 3. Incomplete CDR3 DNA: TGTGCCAGCAGCGGACTAGTCGATACG. Residues: CASSGLVDT. The entire CDR3 sequence reads CASSGLVDTQYF.

This clone was recorded many times. Read coverage stops 3 residues before the CDR3 terminus; the germline J gene supplies the remainder. The V call is TRBV20-1, the J call TRBJ2-7, with 7 bases identical to TRBD1. Trimming took 6 bases from V and 0 from J; bases not matched to a gene: 11. The CDR3 spans 15 residues. The germline CDR1 and CDR2 sequences are DFQATT and SNEGSKA (reference sequence). The DNA read from the CDR3 is TGCAGTGCCATCTCGGGGACAGTTATCTCCTACGAG. As protein: CSAISGTVISYE. The complete CDR3 protein is CSAISGTVISYEQYF.

This clone was observed many times. The observed sequence ends 3 residues before the CDR3 terminus, with the missing tail filled in from the germline J gene. This chain links TRBV7-6 with TRBJ1-4; no clear D gene. CDR3 length: 14 amino acids. Deletions cut 3 bases from V and 5 bases from J, with 10 bases between. Germline values: CDR1 SGHVS, CDR2 FNYEAQ. The CDR3 sequence is CASSLLSENEKLFF. The DNA read from the CDR3 is TGTGCCAGCAGCTTGTTGAGCGAGAATGAAAAA.

This clone has at least ten counts. The read comes to an end 3 residues before the CDR3 does, leaving the germline J gene to fill in the end. The V gene is TRBV20-1, the J gene TRBJ1-3, with TRBD1 matching 7 bases. CDR3 length equals 13 residues. From germline, CDR1 is DFQATT and CDR2 SNEGSKA (reference sequence). Trimming took 0 bases from V and 8 from J; bases not matched to a gene: 4. CDR3 protein: CSARDDRAYTIYF. The DNA read from the CDR3 is TGCAGTGCTAGAGATGACAGGGCATACACC.

This clone was detected many times. Read data end 3 residues before the CDR3 end; the end is taken from the germline J gene. This chain links TRBV9 with TRBJ2-7; D remains unclear. The length of the CDR3 is 13 residues. The ends were cut back, 0 bases at V and 6 bases at J, with 10 bases in the middle. CDR1 and CDR2 from the germline V gene are SGDLS and YYNGEE. The chain's CDR3 is CASSVAQVSEQYF. The part of the CDR3 DNA that was read is TGTGCCAGCAGCGTAGCGCAGGTATCCGAG.

This clone was seen repeatedly, ten times or more. The DNA ends 3 residues before the CDR3 does, and the rest of the CDR3 is filled in from the germline J gene. The V and J genes are TRBV18 and TRBJ2-1; 9 bases fit TRBD1. V was pared by 2 bases and J by 4 bases, with 6 bases of the junction left unmatched. CDR3 length: 16 amino acids. Germline values: CDR1 KGHSH, CDR2 LQKENI. CDR3: CASSPNRGRRYNEQFF. The covered CDR3 bases are TGTGCCAGCTCACCAAACAGGGGGCGAAGGTACAATGAG.

This clone appeared many times. With the read ending 3 residues before the CDR3 end, the germline J gene is used to fill in that end. The J gene is TRBJ2-1, the V gene TRBV7-2; D may be TRBD2 (7 bases). Germline V lookup: CDR1 SGHTA, CDR2 FQGNSA. Trimming removed 3 bases from V and 4 bases from J, with 13 bases in between. The CDR3 is made up of 15 amino acids. The CDR3 sequence: CASSLMGGGYNEQFF. The sequenced part of the CDR3 DNA is TGTGCCAGCAGCTTGATGGGAGGGGGTTACAATGAG.

This clone was observed many times. The read halts 3 residues ahead of the CDR3 end, with the missing end drawn from the germline J gene. The V and J genes are TRBV6-4 and TRBJ1-5, with 7 bases that match TRBD1. V lost 2 bases and J lost 4; bases outside the gene matches: 11. The CDR3 runs to 17 residues. The germline CDR1 and CDR2 sequences are MRHNA and SNTAGT. The CDR3 reads CASSDPPGQVYNQPQHF. CDR3 DNA, as far as it was read: TGTGCCAGCAGTGACCCTCCAGGACAGGTATATAATCAGCCC.

This clone was observed at least ten times. The CDR3 end falls 3 residues outside the read, so it is completed with the germline J gene. The V gene is TRBV19, the J gene TRBJ2-3; 13 bases align to TRBD2. V was clipped by 6 bases and J by 5 bases; unmatched bases: 8. Germline V gene sequence: CDR1 LNHDA, CDR2 SQIVND (reference sequence). The CDR3 sequence is 16 residues long. CDR3 DNA, as far as it was read: TGTGCCAGTAGACGTGGACTAGCGGGAGCTGGAGATACG. This sequence encodes CASRRGLAGAGDT. The entire CDR3 protein is CASRRGLAGAGDTQYF.

This clone was seen at least ten times. Coverage ceases 3 residues before the CDR3 finishes, and the germline J gene fills in the end. V is TRBV5-5 and J is TRBJ2-3; 12 bases are a match to TRBD2. The CDR3 contains 15 residues. V dropped 2 bases and J dropped 4; count of bases not matched to a gene: 2. The germline V gene has CDR1 SGHKS and CDR2 YYEKEE (reference sequence). CDR3 DNA (partial): TGTGCCAGCAGCTTCCGACTAGCGGGAGCAGATACG. Protein: CASSFRLAGADT. The CDR3 in full is CASSFRLAGADTQYF.

This clone was counted ten times or more. The CDR3 end lies 3 residues beyond the end of the read and is filled in from the germline J gene. The chain combines TRBV28 with TRBJ1-2; the match to TRBD1 covers 8 bases. The V gene end was trimmed by 5 bases and the J gene end by 0 bases; junction bases not matched to a gene: 8. Germline loops: CDR1 MDHEN, CDR2 SYDVKM. This CDR3 contains 16 residues. This chain's CDR3 is CASSPLGQGANYGYTF. CDR3 DNA (partial): TGTGCCAGCAGTCCCCTTGGACAGGGAGCTAACTATGGC.

This clone was recorded at least ten times. The read gets to within 3 residues of the CDR3 end, and the germline J gene fills in the rest. V is TRBV2 and J is TRBJ2-7; D may be TRBD2 (6 bases). V lost 4 bases and J 5 bases, leaving 15 bases between the germline ends. The length of the CDR3 is 14 residues. The germline V gene encodes CDR1 SNHLY and CDR2 FYNNEI. The part of the CDR3 DNA that was read is TGTGCCAGCAGTGGGATTCGGGGGTGGAACGAG. Residues: CASSGIRGWNE. The full-length CDR3 reads as CASSGIRGWNEQYF. The variable domain in full, completed from reference TRBV2 and TRBJ2-7, reads EPEVTQTPSHQVTQMGQEVILRCVPISNHLYFYWYRQILGQKVEFLVSFYNNEISEKSEIFDDQFSVERPDGSNFTLKIRSTKLEDSAMYFCASSGIRGWNEQYFGPGTRLTVT.

This clone has a count of ten or more. The DNA ends 3 residues before the CDR3 does, and the rest of the CDR3 is filled in from the germline J gene. V is TRBV2 and J is TRBJ2-2, with 7 bases fitting TRBD1. Germline V lookup: CDR1 SNHLY, CDR2 FYNNEI. The CDR3 has 15 amino acids. The trim removed 4 bases at V and 1 base at J, leaving 3 bases unmatched. The sequenced part of the CDR3 DNA is TGTGCCAGCAGTGTGGGGACAGTGAACACCGGGGAG. It is translated as CASSVGTVNTGE. The whole CDR3 sequence is CASSVGTVNTGELFF.

This clone was observed many times. The covered CDR3 bases are TGTGCCAGCAGCTTAGCTGCGGGAGGGACGAACACCGGGGAG. The encoded protein is CASSLAAGGTNTGE. The full CDR3 protein reads CASSLAAGGTNTGELFF. The chain joins TRBV7-8 to TRBJ2-2, with 9 bases identical to TRBD2. The CDR3 end lies 3 residues beyond the end of the read and is filled in from the germline J gene. Germline V CDR1 and CDR2: SGHVS, FQNEAQ. The V gene end was trimmed by 0 bases and the J gene end by 0 bases; junction bases not matched to a gene: 2. The CDR3 sequence is 17 residues long.

This clone was seen only a few times. The CDR3 is cut off 3 residues early in the read; its end comes from the germline J gene. The chain recombines TRBV18 with TRBJ2-3; 14 nucleotides align to TRBD2. The CDR3 length is 19 residues. From germline, CDR1 is KGHSH and CDR2 LQKENI. The V and J ends lost 3 bases and 1 base, in that order; junction bases with no gene match: 9. The CDR3 bases that were read are TGTGCCAGCTCACCCCCGGGACTAGCGGGAGAAGTATGCACAGATACG. This codes for CASSPPGLAGEVCTDT. The entire CDR3 protein is CASSPPGLAGEVCTDTQYF.

This clone was picked up many times. From the germline J gene comes the end of the CDR3, since the read stops 3 residues before it. V and J are TRBV12-3 or TRBV12-4 and TRBJ2-3; D unresolved. Between the trimmed V and J ends, which lost 3 bases and 0 bases, there was a span of 7 bases. The CDR3 spans 14 residues. CDR3 DNA (partial): TGTGCCAGCAGTTTTGCGGTTAGCACAGATACG. Its protein product is CASSFAVSTDT. The complete CDR3 reads CASSFAVSTDTQYF.

This clone occurred many times. Read data end 3 residues before the CDR3 end; the end is taken from the germline J gene. The chain joins TRBV2 to TRBJ2-2; 15 bases are shared with TRBD2. The germline CDR1 and CDR2 sequences are SNHLY and FYNNEI. The J segment lost 3 bases and the V segment lost 5 bases, leaving 10 bases of the junction unmatched. This CDR3 has 19 amino acids. The CDR3 loop reads CASSLRTSGRVSDTGELFF. Partial CDR3 DNA: TGTGCCAGCAGTCTCCGGACTAGCGGGAGGGTCTCGGACACCGGGGAG. Complete variable domain (other parts from reference TRBV2 and TRBJ2-2): EPEVTQTPSHQVTQMGQEVILRCVPISNHLYFYWYRQILGQKVEFLVSFYNNEISEKSEIFDDQFSVERPDGSNFTLKIRSTKLEDSAMYFCASSLRTSGRVSDTGELFFGEGSRLTVL.

This clone was recorded many times. The read ends 3 residues shy of where the CDR3 ends; the end is completed using the germline J gene. J is TRBJ2-7 and V is TRBV7-8; possible D gene TRBD1, 5 bases. Germline CDR1 reads SGHVS; CDR2 reads FQNEAQ. The ends were cut back, 6 bases at V and 6 bases at J, with 15 bases in the middle. The CDR3 has 13 amino acids. CDR3 DNA (partial): TGTGCCAGCAGACCAAGGGGCGCCGGCGAG. It is translated as CASRPRGAGE. The full CDR3 reads CASRPRGAGEQYF.

This clone showed up many times. Its ends do not fully match the called genes, so a read error is possible. Read data end 3 residues before the CDR3 end; the end is taken from the germline J gene. This chain joins TRBV4-2 and TRBJ2-1; tentatively, D is TRBD1 or TRBD2 (6 bases each). Germline-derived CDR1 and CDR2 are LGHNA and YNFKEQ. The CDR3 contains 16 residues. CDR3 bases read: TGCGCCAGCAGCCAAGGGGGGCCGGATCCCTACAATGAG. It yields the protein CASSQGGPDPYNE. From start to end, the CDR3 is CASSQGGPDPYNEQFF.

This clone was seen many times. The missing CDR3 end, 3 residues past where the read stops, is filled in from the germline J gene. The chain links TRBV30 to TRBJ1-1, with D possibly matching TRBD1 (5 bases). CDR3 length: 13 amino acids. Trimming took 4 bases from V and 4 from J, leaving 13 bases between them. Germline-derived CDR1 and CDR2 are GTSNPN and SVGIG (reference sequence). The DNA read from the CDR3 is TGTGCCTGGATGAGGCAGGGCGTCACTGAA. Amino acids: CAWMRQGVTE. The whole CDR3 protein is CAWMRQGVTEAFF.

This clone was counted ten times or more. Partial CDR3 DNA: TGCGCCACCGCGGCCAGAACTTACAATGAG. Translated, it gives CATAARTYNE. The complete CDR3 reads CATAARTYNEQFF. The chain carries TRBV10-1 and TRBJ2-1; D is uncertain. The read terminates 3 residues before the CDR3 end, so the remaining end is supplied by the germline J gene. The germline gives CDR1 WNHNN, CDR2 SYGVQD (reference sequence). V lost 10 bases to trimming and J lost 4 bases, with 14 bases between them. This CDR3 contains 13 residues.

This clone was seen ten or more times. Read data end 3 residues before the CDR3 end; the end is taken from the germline J gene. The rearrangement links TRBV28 to TRBJ2-5, with 8 bases identical to TRBD2. Per germline, CDR1 MDHEN and CDR2 SYDVKM. With 5 bases clipped from V and 5 bases from J, the junction kept 13 bases outside the gene matches. The CDR3 runs to 16 residues. The DNA read from the CDR3 is TGTGCCAGCAGTCTTGGGGCCCTGGGACTAGGTGAGACC. Translating gives CASSLGALGLGET. The complete CDR3 reads CASSLGALGLGETQYF.

This clone was counted ten times or more. The read ends 3 residues early relative to the CDR3; the germline J gene fills the gap. The chain combines TRBV2 with TRBJ1-4; D may be TRBD1 (5 bases). Germline V gene lookup returns CDR1 SNHLY and CDR2 FYNNEI. The CDR3 length is 14 residues. Between the trimmed V and J ends, which lost 3 bases and 5 bases, there was a span of 10 bases. CDR3 protein: CASSDQGTNEKLFF. The CDR3 bases that were read are TGTGCCAGCAGTGACCAGGGAACGAATGAAAAA.

Ten or more counts support this clone. The read terminates 3 residues ahead of where the CDR3 ends, so the germline J gene completes it. The chain employs TRBV6-1 and TRBJ2-3, with D perhaps TRBD2 (5 bases). V lost 4 bases and J lost 4, with 9 bases in between. Germline V gene data show CDR1 as MNHNS and CDR2 as SASEGT. The length of the CDR3 is 13 residues. The CDR3 bases that were read are TGTGCCAGCAGTGCGCTAGCTGCAGATACG. Its translation is CASSALAADT. The full-length CDR3 reads as CASSALAADTQYF.

Many counts were recorded for this clone. The read stops 3 residues short of the end of the CDR3; the missing end is completed from the germline J gene. V is TRBV5-1 and J is TRBJ2-1, with 9 bases that match TRBD2. V trimming: 4 bases; J trimming: 8 bases; junction bases outside the gene matches: 10. CDR3 length: 15 residues. Germline values: CDR1 SGHRS, CDR2 YFSETQ. The DNA read from the CDR3 is TGCGCCAGCAGCCCCGAGACTAGCGGAGCTCATGAG. Protein sequence: CASSPETSGAHE. The CDR3 reads in full as CASSPETSGAHEQFF.